The 24 T cell receptor beta chains below all came from one sample that was sequenced in a study of control samples from healthy donors and cancer patients. Using immunoSEQ multiplex PCR, the repertoire was profiled, and TCRdb retains in-frame clones only, with some absent. The sample holds more than 95,000 clones, around 91% seen once. Sequenced input: PBMCs. Receptors originate from a woman in her fifties or sixties with colorectal cancer.

The chain employs TRBV11-2 and TRBJ1-1, with TRBD1 as a possible D gene (6 bases). The length of the CDR3 is 14 residues. The germline gives CDR1 SGHAT, CDR2 FQNNGV. V lost 4 bases to trimming and J lost 0 bases, with 9 bases between them. The CDR3 nucleotides are TGTGCCAGCAGCTGGGGACACCTGAACACTGAAGCTTTCTTT. Its protein product is CASSWGHLNTEAFF.

The chain joins TRBV4-2 to TRBJ1-5, with a possible D match to TRBD1 (5 bases). There are 16 residues in the CDR3. CDR1 LGHNA and CDR2 YNFKEQ come from the germline V gene. Deletions cut 1 base from V and 1 base from J, with 11 bases between. CDR3 in DNA: TGTGCCAGCAGCCAAGTCCCCCAGGGCAGCAATCAGCCCCAGCATTTT. Protein sequence: CASSQVPQGSNQPQHF.

V gene TRBV30 combines with J gene TRBJ1-4, with no clear D. Germline V CDR1 and CDR2: GTSNPN, SVGIG (reference sequence). CDR3 length equals 15 residues. Trimming shortened V by 3 bases and J by 8 bases, and 19 bases separated the two germline ends. CDR3 region: CAWSGKRPGNEKLFF. The CDR3 DNA reads as TGTGCCTGGAGCGGAAAAAGACCGGGAAACGAAAAACTGTTTTTT.

This chain connects TRBV7-6 to TRBJ2-2, with 10 bases identical to TRBD2. CDR1 and CDR2 from the germline V gene are SGHVS and FNYEAQ. V was pared by 4 bases and J by 0 bases, with 5 bases of the junction left unmatched. There are 17 residues in the CDR3. The CDR3 sequence: CASSSSGRPTNTGELFF. CDR3 nucleotides: TGTGCCAGCAGCTCTAGCGGGAGACCTACGAACACCGGGGAGCTGTTTTTT.

J is TRBJ1-5 and V is TRBV9, with D maybe TRBD1 (5 bases). Trimming pared 7 bases from V and 0 bases from J, leaving 8 bases between. The CDR3 extends over 13 amino acids. CDR1 and CDR2 from the germline V gene are SGDLS and YYNGEE. The CDR3 DNA reads TGTGCCAGCGGAGGGGATAGCAATCAGCCCCAGCATTTT. This encodes CASGGDSNQPQHF.

The rearrangement uses TRBV2 and TRBJ2-3; 12 bases are shared with TRBD1. The CDR3 is 17 residues long. Germline-derived CDR1 and CDR2 are SNHLY and FYNNEI. V lost 5 bases, J lost 5 bases, and 11 bases stayed unmatched. CDR3 in amino acids: CASSSRDRGLEGDTQYF. The CDR3 DNA follows: TGTGCCAGCAGTAGCCGGGACAGGGGGCTAGAAGGAGATACGCAGTATTTT.

The V gene is TRBV10-1, the J gene TRBJ2-7; 11 nucleotides match TRBD2. The CDR3 runs 13 residues. Germline assignment: CDR1 WNHNN and CDR2 SYGVQD (reference sequence). The V segment lost 5 bases and the J segment 5 bases; nucleotides outside the gene matches: 2. CDR3 bases: TGCGCCAGCAGTCCACTAGCGGGAGACGAGCAGTACTTC. This gives the protein CASSPLAGDEQYF.

The J gene is TRBJ2-1, the V gene TRBV5-1, with TRBD2 identical over 12 bases. Trimming took 5 bases from V and 3 from J; bases not matched to a gene: 9. CDR1 is SGHRS, CDR2 YFSETQ, per germline. This CDR3 region has 17 residues. The CDR3, as DNA: TGCGCCAGCAGAAAAGGGACTAGCGGGTCTAACTACAATGAGCAGTTCTTC. Residues: CASRKGTSGSNYNEQFF.

This chain joins TRBV18 and TRBJ1-1; D gene ambiguous. This CDR3 comprises 16 residues. Germline V gene data show CDR1 as KGHSH and CDR2 as LQKENI. Trimming pared 0 bases from V and 2 bases from J, leaving 13 bases between. In DNA form, the CDR3 reads TGTGCCAGCTCACCACCGCAGGTCATGGGAAACACTGAAGCTTTCTTT. Translating it yields CASSPPQVMGNTEAFF.

The chain combines TRBV5-4 with TRBJ2-2, with D hard to call. CDR1 and CDR2 from the germline V gene are SGHNT and YYREEE (reference sequence). V lost 9 bases to trimming and J lost 6 bases, with 12 bases between them. The CDR3 contains 12 residues. CDR3 sequence: CATLSLSGELFF. CDR3 DNA sequence: TGTGCCACCCTGAGTCTGTCCGGGGAGCTGTTTTTT. Full variable domain (missing parts from reference TRBV5-4 and TRBJ2-2): ETGVTQSPTHLIKTRGQQVTLRCSSQSGHNTVSWYQQALGQGPQFIFQYYREEENGRGNFPPRFSGLQFPNYSSELNVNALELDDSALYLCATLSLSGELFFGEGSRLTVL.

This clone was counted between two and nine times. This chain links TRBV20-1 with TRBJ2-3; 9 bases line up with TRBD2. The germline V gene has CDR1 DFQATT and CDR2 SNEGSKA (reference sequence). The CDR3 runs to 16 residues. V lost 3 bases and J lost 2; bases outside the gene matches: 9. CDR3 DNA sequence: TGCAGTGCTAGTCACGGAGCGGGGGGCGTCACAGATACGCAGTATTTT. Encoded protein: CSASHGAGGVTDTQYF.

This clone was detected once. The rearrangement joins TRBV21-1 to TRBJ1-2; the table's TRBD1 call for D was not verified on the DNA. TRBV21-1 is termed a pseudogene. This CDR3 has 15 residues. The DNA for the CDR3 is TGTGCCAGCAGCAAACCTGGGACATCTAACTATGGCTACACCTTC. Residues: CASSKPGTSNYGYTF.

The CDR3 DNA reads TGTGCTAGTGGGGAAAACCTGGGGTCCGACACGCAGTATTTT. This codes for CASGENLGSDTQYF. The genes are TRBV12-5 and TRBJ2-3; no clear D gene. CDR3 length: 14 amino acids. CDR1 LGHNT and CDR2 FRNRAP come from the germline V gene. Between the trimmed V and J ends, which lost 6 bases and 9 bases, there was a span of 19 bases. Together with reference TRBV12-5 and TRBJ2-3, the CDR3 gives the full variable domain: DARVTQTPRHKVTEMGQEVTMRCQPILGHNTVFWYRQTMMQGLELLAYFRNRAPLDDSGMPKDRFSAEMPDATLATLKIQPSEPRDSAVYFCASGENLGSDTQYFGPGTRLTVL.

This CDR3 is CASSQEGGYYNEQFF. The CDR3 DNA reads as TGTGCCAGCAGCCAAGAAGGGGGCTATTACAATGAGCAGTTCTTC. The chain uses TRBV4-2 and TRBJ2-1; TRBD1 matches 7 bases. V shed 0 bases and J 4 bases; nucleotides not matched to a gene: 3. CDR1 LGHNA and CDR2 YNFKEQ come from the germline V gene. This CDR3 contains 15 residues.

The chain combines TRBV7-2 with TRBJ2-5; D call uncertain. The germline V gene encodes CDR1 SGHTA and CDR2 FQGNSA. There are 11 residues in the CDR3. V was cut by 3 bases and J by 5 bases, with 4 bases left in between. Here the CDR3 reads CASSFRETQYF. CDR3 nucleotides: TGTGCCAGCAGCTTCCGGGAGACCCAGTACTTC.

V gene TRBV5-1 combines with J gene TRBJ2-3; D gene ambiguous. There are 13 residues in the CDR3. V was pared by 0 bases and J by 3 bases, with 5 bases between. CDR1 and CDR2 from the germline V gene are SGHRS and YFSETQ. CDR3 nucleotide sequence: TGCGCCAGCAGCTTGGACGCAACAGATACGCAGTATTTT. Its protein product is CASSLDATDTQYF.

This rearrangement joins TRBV7-6 to TRBJ2-7; D is perhaps TRBD1 (5 bases). The germline V gene has CDR1 SGHVS and CDR2 FNYEAQ. With 3 bases removed from V and 5 bases from J, the gap between germline ends came to 17 bases. There are 15 residues in the CDR3. The CDR3 is CASSLAQGRADEQYF. As DNA, the CDR3 is TGTGCCAGCAGCTTGGCCCAGGGCAGGGCGGACGAGCAGTACTTC.

The rearrangement joins TRBV19 to TRBJ1-5; D is possibly TRBD1 (5 bases). The V end lost 4 bases, the J end lost 3 bases, and 22 bases lay between the germline ends. CDR3 length equals 18 residues. CDR1 and CDR2 from the germline V gene are LNHDA and SQIVND (reference sequence). The CDR3 coding sequence is TGTGCCAGTAGTAAAATAGGGGATAGGTTCGGGGTCAATCAGCCCCAGCATTTT. As protein: CASSKIGDRFGVNQPQHF.

The gene calls are TRBV29-1 and TRBJ2-7; possible D gene TRBD1, 6 bases. Germline V gene data show CDR1 as SQVTM and CDR2 as ANQGSEA. This CDR3 region has 12 residues. Trimming took off 7 bases at V and 0 bases at J, with 10 bases between the two ends. The CDR3 DNA reads as TGCAGCGCCAGGGACACCTCCTACGAGCAGTACTTC. As protein: CSARDTSYEQYF.

The chain employs TRBV9 and TRBJ1-2, with TRBD1 matching 8 bases. From germline, CDR1 is SGDLS and CDR2 YYNGEE. V shed 3 bases, J shed 4 bases, and the junction held 11 bases outside the gene matches. This CDR3 has 16 amino acids. DNA of the CDR3: TGTGCCAGCAGCGCCGCCGGGACAGGTTTTTCCTATGGCTACACCTTC. This translates into CASSAAGTGFSYGYTF.

The chain is built from TRBV2 and TRBJ2-1; 11 bases are shared with TRBD2. The V segment lost 4 bases and the J segment 4 bases; nucleotides outside the gene matches: 3. Germline V gives CDR1 SNHLY, CDR2 FYNNEI. The CDR3 is 15 residues long. As DNA, the CDR3 is TGTGCCAGCAGTGTCCTAGCGGGGGGATACAATGAGCAGTTCTTC. Its protein product is CASSVLAGGYNEQFF. The variable domain in full, completed from reference TRBV2 and TRBJ2-1, reads EPEVTQTPSHQVTQMGQEVILRCVPISNHLYFYWYRQILGQKVEFLVSFYNNEISEKSEIFDDQFSVERPDGSNFTLKIRSTKLEDSAMYFCASSVLAGGYNEQFFGPGTRLTVL.

Note on this clone: The sample carries other DNA sequences with the same CDR3. The chain employs TRBV6-5 and TRBJ1-2; the match to TRBD1 covers 7 bases. The CDR3 totals 14 residues. The V segment lost 0 bases and the J segment 3 bases; nucleotides outside the gene matches: 1. Germline V CDR1 and CDR2: MNHEY, SVGAGI. CDR3 loop: CASSYSTGDYGYTF. The CDR3 DNA reads as TGTGCCAGCAGTTACTCAACAGGGGACTATGGCTACACCTTC.

The chain employs TRBV12-3 or TRBV12-4 and TRBJ1-2; 8 bases fit TRBD1. The CDR3 loop spans 12 amino acids. Trimming took 6 bases from V and 5 from J; bases not matched to a gene: 2. CDR3 in DNA: TGTGCCAGCAGCGACAGGGGATATGGCTACACCTTC. Translation: CASSDRGYGYTF.

V is TRBV24-1 and J is TRBJ2-5, with D possibly TRBD2 on 6 matching bases. V dropped 3 bases and J dropped 5 bases, with 9 bases sitting between them. Germline CDR1 is KGHDR and CDR2 is SFDVKD. The CDR3 is made up of 13 amino acids. As DNA, the CDR3 is TGTGCCACCAGTGATGGCGGAGGGGAGACCCAGTACTTC. This sequence encodes CATSDGGGETQYF.